This record looks at one T cell receptor beta chain sequence and its context. What it recognizes is unknown. Sequence at one end of the junction differs from germline and may be a read error. The PCR was carried out with 60 Vbeta primers and 13 Jbeta primers. Here immunoSEQ multiplex PCR was the method, and the copy in TCRdb shows in-frame clones only, minus some. This sample has 130,000 or so clones; roughly two thirds occur once, and the top ten carry over 1.5%. This sample was included in a study of cytomegalovirus exposure and HLA in healthy donors. Overall study results and limits: Highly shared variants forming one cluster were likely a sequencing artifact. The investigators catalogued 150 to 200 TCR beta chains as cytomegalovirus-associated.

This sequence originates from a male donor in good health and CMV-seronegative. The sequenced sample consisted of PBMCs.

The CDR3 DNA is TGTGCCAGCAGCTTAAATCGGTTAGCTGGGGGCGCCGACTATGGCTACCCCTTC. It encodes CASSLNRLAGGADYGYPF. The V and J genes are TRBV7-3 and TRBJ1-2; D possibly corresponds to TRBD1 (6 bases). The germline CDR1 and CDR2 sequences are SGHTA and FQGTGA. The CDR3 contains 18 residues.